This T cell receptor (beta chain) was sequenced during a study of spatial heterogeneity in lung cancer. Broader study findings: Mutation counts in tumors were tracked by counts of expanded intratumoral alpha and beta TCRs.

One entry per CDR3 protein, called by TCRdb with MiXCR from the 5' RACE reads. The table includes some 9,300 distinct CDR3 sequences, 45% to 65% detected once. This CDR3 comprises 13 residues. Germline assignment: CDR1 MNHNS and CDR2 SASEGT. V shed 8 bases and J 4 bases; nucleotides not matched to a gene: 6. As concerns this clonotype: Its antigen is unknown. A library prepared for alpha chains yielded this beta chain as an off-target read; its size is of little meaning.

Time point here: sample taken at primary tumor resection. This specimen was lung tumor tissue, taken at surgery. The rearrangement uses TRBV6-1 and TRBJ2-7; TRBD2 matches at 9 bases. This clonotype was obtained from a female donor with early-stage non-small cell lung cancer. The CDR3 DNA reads TGTGCCAGCTCGCGTAGCGGGGGTTACGAGCAGTACTTC. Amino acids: CASSRSGGYEQYF.